This note documents a single T cell receptor beta chain sequence. Its target is not known. This specimen belongs to a study of cytomegalovirus exposure and HLA in healthy donors. Study-wide findings and caveats: The only immune exposure information that was available was CMV serostatus. With later analysis, a missense DCLRE1C variant became linked to TCR beta V- and J-gene trimming.

Primers included in the PCR were 60 Vbeta and 13 Jbeta primers. TCRdb's copy holds only in-frame clones and misses some; the assay was immunoSEQ multiplex PCR. The repertoire consists of approximately 190,000 clones, with roughly four fifths occurring once and the leading ten covering approximately 0.098%. The CDR3 runs to 17 residues. This chain connects TRBV21-1 to TRBJ1-2; the D segment call TRBD1 is taken from the table without a DNA check. TRBV21-1 is flagged as a pseudogene. The source of this sequence is a boy under 10 years old in good health and CMV-seronegative. Material: PBMCs. Here the CDR3 DNA reads TGTGCCAGCAGCAACGATCAACGGTCACAGGGCCAGAATGGCTACACCTTC. It codes for CASSNDQRSQGQNGYTF.